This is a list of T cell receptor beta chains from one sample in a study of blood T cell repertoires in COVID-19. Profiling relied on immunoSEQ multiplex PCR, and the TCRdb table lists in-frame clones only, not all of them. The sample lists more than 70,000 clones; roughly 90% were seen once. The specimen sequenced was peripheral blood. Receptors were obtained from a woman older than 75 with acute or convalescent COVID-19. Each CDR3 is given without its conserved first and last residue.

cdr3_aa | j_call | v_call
ASSLVAGGQETQY | TRBJ2-5 | TRBV5-6
ASSSQGMGSYNEQF | TRBJ2-1 | TRBV2
ASGVEAGGPHESSYNEQF | TRBJ2-1 | TRBV12-2
ASSRGAGGNTIY | TRBJ1-3 | TRBV6-5
ARQGADGSYNEQF | TRBJ2-1 | TRBV14
ASSPRTGGNNQPQH | TRBJ1-5 | TRBV19
ASSLSYGYT | TRBJ1-2 | TRBV12-3/TRBV12-4
ASRPGQGVQNTEAF | TRBJ1-1 | TRBV4-1
ASSRGPNQPQH | TRBJ1-5 | TRBV4-1
ASSLGQTHYGYT | TRBJ1-2 | TRBV5-1
ASSFWDSSYEQY | TRBJ2-7 | TRBV5-1
ATSQTGRRYGYT | TRBJ1-2 | TRBV15
ASSQERAGGLMREQF | TRBJ2-1 | TRBV3-1/TRBV3-2
ASSFGDRDSNTEAF | TRBJ1-1 | TRBV5-1
ASSVGAVSGNTIY | TRBJ1-3 | TRBV9
ASSWKRLDQRGGLETQY | TRBJ2-5 | TRBV5-5
ASSAKQGAFTGELF | TRBJ2-2 | TRBV5-1
ASSPGFEGGYT | TRBJ1-2 | TRBV5-1
ASSIRGGAVMYDIQY | TRBJ2-4 | TRBV19
ASSFEPQGYMNTEAF | TRBJ1-1 | TRBV5-1
ASRRSGVASYNSPLH | TRBJ1-6 | TRBV27
ASSPETGLSGELF | TRBJ2-2 | TRBV5-1
ASSLGEMGGAQPQH | TRBJ1-5 | TRBV7-9
ASRDPRGTQY | TRBJ2-3 | TRBV9
ASSPGDRWGEKLF | TRBJ1-4 | TRBV7-2
ASSYGGLGDQPQH | TRBJ1-5 | TRBV6-6
ASSTGGADTEAF | TRBJ1-1 | TRBV18
ASSVGMRGAYEQF | TRBJ2-1 | TRBV9
ASSFNRAGEKLF | TRBJ1-4 | TRBV6-6
ASSFPGQEAF | TRBJ1-1 | TRBV19
ASSLRQGQRGPQH | TRBJ1-5 | TRBV28
ASSIGLAGGYYNEQF | TRBJ2-1 | TRBV5-1
ASSLRALETQY | TRBJ2-5 | TRBV12-3/TRBV12-4
ASSIDLLAGLYNEQF | TRBJ2-1 | TRBV19
ASSSDRFNEKLF | TRBJ1-4 | TRBV11-3
ASSLTGYSEAF | TRBJ1-1 | TRBV5-1